This TCR beta chain is drawn from a study of shared clonotypes between healthy human individuals. Whole-study context: Every donor yielded three CD4 naive, three CD4 memory, two CD8 naive and one CD8 memory plate.

Findings and caveats of the study: Only blood was sampled; tissue repertoires likely differ. Memory subsets generally showed smaller estimated richness than naive subsets did.

Per the germline V gene, CDR1 is SQVTM and CDR2 is ANQGSEA. The CDR3 length is 14 residues. With 4 bases clipped from V and 1 base from J, the junction kept 2 bases outside the gene matches. Turning to this clone: The target antigen is unknown.

Here immunoSEQ multiplex PCR was the method, and the copy in TCRdb shows in-frame clones only, minus some. The sample holds around 700,000 clones, around three quarters seen once. The sequencing sample was made of memory CD4+ T cells sorted from blood. The subset is: CD45RA-negative fraction. The chain links TRBV29-1 to TRBJ2-3, with 10 bases matching TRBD2. The TCR sequence derives from a woman younger than 45 in good health. The CDR3 loop is CSVVLAGGTDTQYF. CDR3 bases: TGCAGCGTTGTCCTAGCGGGAGGCACAGATACGCAGTATTTT.